These 19 T cell receptor beta chains were sequenced from one sample in a study of T cells in Graves' hyperthyroidism and ophthalmopathy. Researchers amplified the TCR beta CDR3 regions from RNA transcripts. The HTBI primer set was used in a first-round RT-PCR of the TCR CDR3. MiXCR was run by TCRdb on the multiplex PCR reads, yielding one entry per CDR3 protein. The table includes about 560,000 distinct CDR3 sequences, approximately 14% detected once. What was sequenced was blood. All receptors derive from a woman aged 40 to 50 with Graves' hyperthyroidism.

At least ten counts were recorded for this clonotype. The chain employs TRBV28 and TRBJ2-7; TRBD2 aligns across 10 bases. Germline loops: CDR1 MDHEN, CDR2 SYDVKM. The CDR3 is 17 residues long. J gave up 0 bases and V 7 bases, and 12 bases lay outside the gene matches. DNA for the CDR3: TGTGCCAGCACTCCCGCGACTAGCGGGTGGCTCTCCTACGAGCAGTACTTC. Its translation is CASTPATSGWLSYEQYF.

This sequence joins TRBV29-1 and TRBJ1-1; no firm D call. Germline V gene data show CDR1 as SQVTM and CDR2 as ANQGSEA. Trimming removed 7 bases at V and 0 bases at J, with 9 bases between. The CDR3 runs 12 residues. As DNA, the CDR3 is TGCAGCGCCCAACCTATGAACACTGAAGCTTTCTTT. Translated, it gives CSAQPMNTEAFF.

In its sample, this clonotype was seen many times. The chain links TRBV5-1 to TRBJ2-7, with D possibly matching TRBD1 (5 bases). The CDR3 covers 14 residues. Germline CDR1 reads SGHRS; CDR2 reads YFSETQ. V shed 4 bases and J shed 0 bases, with 11 bases lying between them. In DNA, the CDR3 is TGCGCCAGCAGCGCAGGGAATGCCTCCTACGAGCAGTACTTC. Amino acids: CASSAGNASYEQYF.

This clonotype was seen more than once but under ten times. The rearrangement links TRBV24-1 to TRBJ1-5; perhaps TRBD1 as D (5 bases). Germline V gives CDR1 KGHDR, CDR2 SFDVKD. CDR3 length: 15 residues. The ends were cut back, 3 bases at V and 3 bases at J, with 11 bases in the middle. The CDR3, as DNA: TGTGCCACCAGTGATAGATGGGGCTACAATCAGCCCCAGCATTTT. Translation gives CATSDRWGYNQPQHF.

This clonotype was observed many times. The chain combines TRBV5-1 with TRBJ1-1; 8 bases line up with TRBD1. CDR3 size: 14 residues. The ends lost 5 bases at V and 4 bases at J; junction bases unmatched: 7. The germline V gene has CDR1 SGHRS and CDR2 YFSETQ. The CDR3: CASRSTGGSTEAFF. The CDR3 DNA follows: TGCGCCAGCAGATCTACAGGGGGAAGCACTGAAGCTTTCTTT. Full variable domain (outside the CDR3, taken from reference TRBV5-1 and TRBJ1-1): KAGVTQTPRYLIKTRGQQVTLSCSPISGHRSVSWYQQTPGQGLQFLFEYFSETQRNKGNFPGRFSGRQFSNSRSEMNVSTLELGDSALYLCASRSTGGSTEAFFGQGTRLTVV.

This clonotype has a count of ten or more. The chain carries TRBV5-1 and TRBJ1-1; tentatively, D is TRBD1 (6 bases). Trimming cost V 4 bases and J 7 bases, with 23 bases left between them. The CDR3 runs 16 residues. CDR1 is SGHRS, CDR2 YFSETQ, per germline. CDR3 sequence: CASSPRGGATDGEAFF. The CDR3 region has the DNA TGCGCCAGCAGCCCCCGGGGGGGCGCGACCGATGGTGAAGCTTTCTTT.

The J gene is TRBJ1-2, the V gene TRBV2; 7 bases agree with TRBD1. V shed 5 bases and J 4 bases; nucleotides not matched to a gene: 7. Germline V gives CDR1 SNHLY, CDR2 FYNNEI. The CDR3 extends over 14 amino acids. The CDR3 DNA is TGTGCCAGCAGTTCCGATAACAGGGGCTATGGCTACACCTTC. Protein: CASSSDNRGYGYTF.

This clonotype was seen repeatedly, ten times or more. This chain links TRBV7-2 with TRBJ2-1, with TRBD2 identical over 10 bases. Germline lookup yields CDR1 SGHTA and CDR2 FQGNSA. The CDR3 extends over 15 amino acids. V was clipped by 5 bases and J by 8 bases; unmatched bases: 9. The CDR3 here is CASSQSLAGVYEQFF. The CDR3, as DNA: TGTGCCAGCAGCCAAAGCCTAGCGGGAGTCTATGAGCAGTTCTTC. The entire variable domain, with the rest obtained from reference TRBV7-2 and TRBJ2-1, is as follows: GAGVSQSPSNKVTEKGKDVELRCDPISGHTALYWYRQSLGQGLEFLIYFQGNSAPDKSGLPSDRFSAERTGGSVSTLTIQRTQQEDSAVYLCASSQSLAGVYEQFFGPGTRLTVL.

Only a few counts were recorded for this clonotype. This chain uses TRBV27 with TRBJ2-3; D gene uncertain. Trimming stripped 2 bases from V and 2 bases from J, with 8 bases between. The CDR3 runs 14 residues. Germline V lookup: CDR1 MNHEY, CDR2 SMNVEV (reference sequence). CDR3 nucleotides: TGTGCCAGCAGTTTAAGGTTTAACACAGATACGCAGTATTTT. Translation gives CASSLRFNTDTQYF.

The CDR3 protein is CASSSGTGHYGYTF. DNA for the CDR3: TGTGCCAGCAGCTCAGGGACAGGTCACTATGGCTACACCTTC. The V gene is TRBV7-8, the J gene TRBJ1-2, with 8 nucleotides matching TRBD1. The V segment lost 4 bases and the J segment 3 bases; nucleotides outside the gene matches: 4. Germline V gene lookup returns CDR1 SGHVS and CDR2 FQNEAQ. CDR3 size: 14 residues.

This clonotype was observed at least ten times. The chain uses TRBV7-8 and TRBJ1-2, with a tentative D call TRBD1 (6 bases). Looked up from germline, CDR1 is SGHVS and CDR2 is FQNEAQ. The CDR3 has 16 amino acids. Trimming took off 3 bases at V and 5 bases at J, with 19 bases between the two ends. CDR3: CASSFGGDTSPYGYTF. The CDR3 coding sequence is TGTGCCAGCAGCTTCGGGGGGGACACTTCCCCATATGGCTACACCTTC.

This clonotype has only a few counts. The chain carries TRBV20-1 and TRBJ2-7; no firm D call. The CDR3 totals 12 residues. The germline gives CDR1 DFQATT, CDR2 SNEGSKA (reference sequence). The V and J ends lost 6 bases and 6 bases respectively, with 15 bases between them. As DNA, the CDR3 is TGCAGTGCAGCCCGATCCTTGTCCGAGCAGTACTTC. The encoded protein is CSAARSLSEQYF.

This clonotype was recorded a few times. The chain combines TRBV7-3 with TRBJ2-3; perhaps TRBD1 as D (6 bases). V was cut by 5 bases and J by 2 bases, with 11 bases left in between. CDR1 SGHTA and CDR2 FQGTGA come from the germline V gene. The CDR3 loop spans 14 amino acids. The CDR3 sequence is CASSIGQNTDTQYF. The CDR3 coding sequence is TGTGCCAGCAGCATTGGACAGAACACAGATACGCAGTATTTT.

This clonotype was recorded many times. The V gene is TRBV2, the J gene TRBJ2-7; D is possibly TRBD1 (5 bases). CDR3 length equals 13 residues. CDR1 is SNHLY, CDR2 FYNNEI, per germline. V gave up 6 bases and J gave up 5 bases, with 14 bases separating them. For the CDR3, the DNA is TGTGCCAGCAGGGTTCAGGGCACCGACGAGCAGTACTTC. Translation: CASRVQGTDEQYF.

This clonotype was picked up a small number of times. V gene TRBV20-1 combines with J gene TRBJ2-1; a possible D gene is TRBD1 (6 bases). V lost 3 bases to trimming and J lost 0 bases, with 9 bases between them. The CDR3 is made up of 14 amino acids. CDR1 is DFQATT, CDR2 SNEGSKA, per germline (reference sequence). CDR3 sequence (DNA): TGCAGTGCTAGCAAAGGGGGCTCCTACAATGAGCAGTTCTTC. The encoded protein is CSASKGGSYNEQFF.

This clonotype showed up just a few times. The chain uses TRBV5-4 and TRBJ2-7; the match to TRBD1 covers 8 bases. Germline V gene lookup returns CDR1 SGHNT and CDR2 YYREEE (reference sequence). This CDR3 comprises 15 residues. After removal of 2 bases from V and 6 bases from J, the junction contained 10 bases not matched to a gene. CDR3 region: CASSFFFDRGREQYF. CDR3 coding DNA: TGTGCCAGCAGCTTCTTTTTCGACAGGGGACGCGAGCAGTACTTC.

This clonotype has only a few counts. The V gene is TRBV5-6, the J gene TRBJ1-1, with TRBD1 as a possible D gene (5 bases). Germline CDR1 SGHDT, CDR2 YYEEEE. Trimming took off 0 bases at V and 10 bases at J, with 13 bases between the two ends. The CDR3 sequence is 13 residues long. The CDR3 is CASSLAEGMVAFF. The CDR3 nucleotides are TGTGCCAGCAGCTTGGCCGAGGGGATGGTAGCTTTCTTT.

In its sample, this clonotype was seen a few times. A clone one base away is much larger, so this may be a read error. Without the conserved terminal phenylalanine or tryptophan, this CDR3 likely stems from a read error. The genes are TRBV20-1 and TRBJ2-1, with D tentatively TRBD2 (6 bases). Deletions cut 0 bases from V and 0 bases from J, with 15 bases between. The CDR3 extends over 17 amino acids. CDR1 and CDR2 (germline): DFQATT, SNEGSKA (reference sequence). In DNA, the CDR3 is TGCAGTGCTAGAGATCCCGGTAGCGGAGGCTCCTACAATGAGCAGTTCCTC. Its protein product is CSARDPGSGGSYNEQFL.

This chain joins TRBV10-2 and TRBJ1-2; 9 bases line up with TRBD1. The V segment lost 3 bases and the J segment 8 bases; nucleotides outside the gene matches: 7. Germline loops: CDR1 WSHSY, CDR2 SAAADI. CDR3 length equals 14 residues. This CDR3 reads CASSEPGQGWGYTF. The CDR3 bases are TGCGCCAGCAGTGAACCGGGACAGGGTTGGGGCTACACCTTC.